The entry below describes one T cell receptor beta chain. The data derive from a study of blood T cell repertoires in COVID-19. Study-level background: Spain, Italy and the United States supplied samples that represented acute and convalescent COVID-19. In each case, the material was cDNA or gDNA derived from T cells, B-cell-depleted T cells, or PBMCs.

This CDR3 has 15 amino acids. V shed 3 bases and J 3 bases; nucleotides not matched to a gene: 8. In germline, CDR1 is KGHSH, CDR2 LQKENI. Generated by immunoSEQ multiplex PCR, the TCRdb table keeps only in-frame clones and is missing some. Of about 170,000 clones in the sample, 86% were seen once. This clonotype was obtained from a woman aged 80 or over in a cohort sampled during active or convalescent COVID-19. This chain joins TRBV18 and TRBJ2-7; 7 bases are a match to TRBD1. Sequenced sample: peripheral blood. In DNA, the CDR3 is TGTGCCAGCTCACCGGGGACGACAGGGAACTACGAGCAGTACTTC. Amino acids: CASSPGTTGNYEQYF. The full variable domain, completed using reference TRBV18 and TRBJ2-7, is NAGVMQNPRHLVRRRGQEARLRCSPMKGHSHVYWYRQLPEEGLKFMVYLQKENIIDESGMPKERFSAEFPKEGPSILRIQQVVRGDSAAYFCASSPGTTGNYEQYFGPGTRLTVT.